The sequence of this T cell receptor beta chain was determined in a study of shared clonotypes between healthy human individuals. Overall study results and limits: Naive subsets generally exceeded memory subsets in estimated richness. Sharing across four donors was highest in naive CD4 (around 5%) and lowest in memory CD8 (roughly 0.4%).

With respect to this clone: Its specificity is not known.

Clones were sequenced by immunoSEQ multiplex PCR, and TCRdb holds only the in-frame ones, with some missing. The sample holds around 2.1 million clones, approximately 94% seen once. Germline CDR1 PRHDT, CDR2 FYEKMQ (reference sequence). CDR3 length equals 15 residues. The V gene end was trimmed by 5 bases and the J gene end by 7 bases; junction bases not matched to a gene: 12. CD45RO-negative cells were positively selected for CCR7, leaving out terminally differentiated effector memory CD45RA+ cells. The sequence was obtained from a man aged 18 to 29 in good health. Some clones in this sample may be carry-over from other donors' samples. The chain has TRBV13 and TRBJ2-7; 9 nucleotides match TRBD1. Sequenced: naive CD8+ T cells from PBMCs. For the CDR3, the DNA is TGTGCCAGCAGCAAAGGACAGGGGTCGACGAGGGAGCAGTACTTC. It encodes CASSKGQGSTREQYF.